Listed below are T cell receptor beta chains from one sample, sequenced in a study of response to subunit inactivated influenza vaccine. TCRdb reprocessed the RT-PCR reads with MiXCR, giving one entry per CDR3 protein. This sample has roughly 500,000 distinct CDR3 sequences; about 17% occur once, and the top ten carry approximately 3%. Sequencing was performed on CD4+ T cells sorted from PBMCs, taken less than 30 months after vaccination. These receptors all stem from a man aged 45 to 75 who received an inactivated influenza vaccine. Both conserved end residues are part of each CDR3. Fields, in order: clone size, J gene, V gene, D gene, CDR3 protein, CDR3 DNA. D genes are given only for firm matches. Not all rows give a size; the values are once, few, many and, for expanded clones, a class.

>few|TRBJ2-1|TRBV11-2|.
CASSLRGDNSYNEQFF
TGTGCCAGCAGCTTACGGGGGGACAACTCCTACAATGAGCAGTTCTTC
>.|TRBJ1-2|TRBV10-3|.
CAISESPGFNYGYTF
TGTGCCATCAGTGAGTCGCCGGGTTTTAACTATGGCTACACCTTC
>few|TRBJ2-1|TRBV11-2|TRBD2
CASSSFMWASGDNEQFF
TGTGCCAGCAGCTCATTTATGTGGGCTAGCGGAGACAATGAGCAGTTCTTC
>few|TRBJ1-6|TRBV27|.
CASRNSGALGTLHF
TGTGCCAGCAGGAATTCCGGCGCCTTAGGCACCCTCCACTTT
>few|TRBJ2-1|TRBV20-1|.
CSAVKAGYNEQFF
TGCAGTGCTGTCAAGGCCGGGTACAATGAGCAGTTCTTC
>.|TRBJ2-2|TRBV20-1|TRBD1
CSASGTGAIHTGELFF
TGCAGTGCTAGCGGCACAGGGGCCATTCACACCGGGGAGCTGTTTTTT
>few|TRBJ1-1|TRBV6-1|.
CASRLIAGGYTEAFF
TGTGCCAGCCGATTGATAGCGGGGGGCTACACTGAAGCTTTCTTT
>many|TRBJ2-1|TRBV12-3/TRBV12-4|TRBD1
CASSSRTGALGYNEQFF
TGTGCCAGCAGTTCGCGGACAGGGGCTTTGGGGTACAATGAGCAGTTCTTC
>.|TRBJ2-3|TRBV20-1|.
CSALVATDTQYF
TGCAGTGCATTAGTAGCAACAGATACGCAGTATTTT
>few|TRBJ2-2|TRBV7-8|.
CASSWTVGGTGELFF
TGTGCCAGCAGCTGGACAGTTGGTGGGACCGGGGAGCTGTTTTTT
>many|TRBJ2-3|TRBV10-3|.
CAIRSTDTQYF
TGTGCCATCAGATCTACAGATACGCAGTATTTT
>.|TRBJ2-5|TRBV20-1|TRBD2
CSARLAGVETQYF
TGCAGTGCTCGACTAGCGGGAGTGGAGACCCAGTACTTC
>.|TRBJ2-5|TRBV6-5|.
CASSYDLNFPETQYF
TGTGCCAGCAGTTACGACTTGAATTTCCCAGAGACCCAGTACTTC
>few|TRBJ2-5|TRBV20-1|TRBD2
CSAGAEREGRETQYF
TGCAGTGCTGGGGCTGAGCGGGAGGGCCGTGAGACCCAGTACTTC
>few|TRBJ2-5|TRBV7-2|TRBD2
CASSPRTSGRGETQYF
TGTGCCAGCAGCCCTCGGACTAGCGGGAGAGGAGAGACCCAGTACTTC
>.|TRBJ2-7|TRBV12-3/TRBV12-4|.
CASSRKTAYEQYF
TGTGCCAGCAGTCGCAAGACCGCTTACGAGCAGTACTTC
>.|TRBJ1-5|TRBV5-1|.
CASSSDGVSNQPQHF
TGCGCCAGCAGCTCGGACGGAGTGAGCAATCAGCCCCAGCATTTT
>few|TRBJ2-5|TRBV11-1|TRBD2
CASSLETSRLETQYF
TGTGCCAGCAGCTTAGAGACTAGCCGACTAGAGACCCAGTACTTC
>few|TRBJ2-3|TRBV6-2/TRBV6-3|TRBD2
CASRGLADFTDTQYF
TGTGCCAGCAGAGGACTAGCGGATTTCACAGATACGCAGTATTTT
>.|TRBJ2-7|TRBV7-8|.
CASSLQEEGFQYF
TGTGCCAGCAGCTTACAGGAGGAGGGGTTCCAGTACTTC
>few|TRBJ2-3|TRBV18|.
CASSRGTADTQYF
TGTGCCAGCTCCCGTGGGACGGCGGATACGCAGTATTTT
>many|TRBJ2-3|TRBV15|TRBD2
CATSRGLAGEADTQYF
TGTGCCACCAGCAGAGGGCTAGCGGGAGAAGCAGATACGCAGTATTTT
>many|TRBJ2-1|TRBV7-2|TRBD1
CASSPWTGAEVEQFF
TGTGCCAGCAGCCCCTGGACAGGTGCCGAGGTCGAGCAGTTCTTC
>.|TRBJ1-1|TRBV7-2|TRBD1
CASSLWQGGSGTEAFF
TGTGCCAGCAGCTTGTGGCAGGGGGGCTCGGGCACTGAAGCTTTCTTT
>few|TRBJ1-2|TRBV24-1|.
CATSDGYGYTF
TGTGCCACCAGTGACGGGTACGGCTACACCTTC
>.|TRBJ2-2|TRBV5-1|.
CASSLAPSDGAGELFF
TGCGCCAGCAGCTTGGCCCCGAGCGACGGGGCCGGGGAGCTGTTTTTT